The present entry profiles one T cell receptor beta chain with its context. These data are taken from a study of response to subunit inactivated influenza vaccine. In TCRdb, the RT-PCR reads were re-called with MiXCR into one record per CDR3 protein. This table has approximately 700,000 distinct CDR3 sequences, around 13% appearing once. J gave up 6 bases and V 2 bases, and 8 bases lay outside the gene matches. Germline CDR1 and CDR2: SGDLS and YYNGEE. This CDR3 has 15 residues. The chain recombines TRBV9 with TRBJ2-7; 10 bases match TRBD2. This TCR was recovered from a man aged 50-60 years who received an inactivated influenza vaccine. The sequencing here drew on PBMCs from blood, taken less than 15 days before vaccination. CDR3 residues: CASSVGTSGISEQYF. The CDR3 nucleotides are TGTGCCAGCAGCGTCGGAACTAGCGGGATTAGCGAGCAGTACTTC.